This TCR beta chain was observed in a study of CD8 T cell repertoires and HIV-1 epitope variants. Study at large: Controls were a CMV, EBV and flu peptide pool, Ebola AY9 negative control, and no-peptide well. Separate from the cultures, 1M uncultured T cells served as baseline.

Study results and caveats: Nef KF9 drew roughly 5 clonotypes and HW9 one, without TAALDMSHF responses.

Concerning this clone itself: Its matching antigen is unknown.

Between the trimmed V and J ends, which lost 4 bases and 2 bases, there was a span of 12 bases. CDR1 and CDR2 from the germline V gene are MDHEN and SYDVKM. The CDR3 has 14 amino acids. TCR beta CDR3 was sequenced at survey depth on immunoSEQ. TCRdb keeps only in-frame clones here, not all; method: immunoSEQ multiplex PCR. The table records some 6,000 clones, around 71% of them present only once. The specimen sequenced was cultured CD8+ T cells derived from PBMCs. The rearrangement links TRBV28 to TRBJ2-7; a weak D match, TRBD2 (5 bases). The clonotype comes from a male donor with HIV. The CDR3 region is CASSSNGIPYEQYF. The CDR3 bases are TGTGCCAGCAGTTCAAACGGGATTCCCTACGAGCAGTACTTC.